This T cell receptor (beta chain) was sequenced in a study of T cells after somatic rescue of genetic block. Repertoires were generated with immunoSEQ multiplex PCR, while TCRdb's copy carries only in-frame clones and drops some. The sample records approximately 65,000 clones, 85% to 95% being singletons. The receptor comes from a man between 40 and 49 years old. The specimen was peripheral blood mononuclear cells (PBMCs).

CDR3 coding DNA: TGTGCCAGCAGACAGGGCTGGACTGGAAACACCATATATTTT. It specifies CASRQGWTGNTIYF. The chain uses TRBV6-6 and TRBJ1-3; tentative D call: TRBD1 (6 bases). V lost 6 bases to trimming and J lost 2 bases, with 11 bases between them. The length of the CDR3 is 14 residues. Germline V CDR1 and CDR2: MNHNY, SVGAGI (reference sequence).